The sequence of this T cell receptor beta chain was determined in a study of neoadjuvant anti-PD-1 for oral cavity cancer. Background on the study: Patients without progression received a fourth nivolumab dose around day 43, then surgical resection on days 50-56.

The table came from immunoSEQ multiplex PCR; TCRdb's copy has only in-frame clones and leaves some out. The sample holds some 9,500 clones, about 70% seen once. Regarding time point: after neoadjuvant nivolumab, at surgical resection. These newly diagnosed stage II-IVA oral cavity squamous cell carcinoma patients had no prior systemic or radiation treatment. Analysis of PBMCs was direct, with no culture step. The sample here was PBMCs, taken after nivolumab (anti-PD-1) treatment. The sequence came from a person between 40 and 85 years old with oral cavity squamous cell carcinoma.

In nucleotides, the CDR3 is TGTGCCAGCAGTTCCGGCCTCGAAGACTCCGAGCAGTACTTC. Its protein is CASSSGLEDSEQYF. This rearrangement joins TRBV28 to TRBJ2-7; D unresolved. From germline, CDR1 is MDHEN and CDR2 SYDVKM. V was shortened by 4 bases and J by 6 bases, with 16 bases between the two germline ends. The CDR3 is 14 residues long.